This passage covers 24 T cell receptor beta chains from one sample sequenced in a study of T cell responses to AZD1222 COVID-19 vaccine. TCRdb's copy holds only in-frame clones and misses some; the assay was immunoSEQ multiplex PCR. The sample has over 110,000 clones; roughly 92% are singletons. The sample in question was peripheral blood, obtained 28 days after the second AZD1222 dose. The receptors derive from an adult who received the AZD1222 COVID-19 vaccine.

The CDR3 sequence is CASSVPRQGNYGYTF. The CDR3 nucleotides read TGTGCCAGTAGCGTCCCTAGGCAGGGGAACTATGGCTACACCTTC. The V and J genes are TRBV19 and TRBJ1-2, with D perhaps TRBD1 (6 bases). V was clipped by 6 bases and J by 2 bases, with 16 bases between them. CDR1 LNHDA and CDR2 SQIVND come from the germline V gene (reference sequence). This CDR3 has 15 amino acids.

The CDR3 sequence is CASSARDGGLPQHF. The CDR3 DNA reads as TGTGCCAGCAGCGCCAGGGACGGTGGGTTGCCCCAGCATTTT. The chain couples TRBV6-5 to TRBJ1-5, with D possibly matching TRBD1 (5 bases). Trimming left V 6 bases short and J 9 bases short, with 18 bases between. Germline V gene data show CDR1 as MNHEY and CDR2 as SVGAGI. This CDR3 contains 14 residues.

This chain uses TRBV6-5 with TRBJ1-2, with 8 nucleotides matching TRBD1. The germline gives CDR1 MNHEY, CDR2 SVGAGI. The CDR3 totals 15 residues. Trimming cost V 5 bases and J 5 bases; bases outside gene matches: 10. CDR3 coding DNA: TGTGCCAGCAGTACGACAGGGGCGGCGGGTTATGGCTACACCTTC. Protein: CASSTTGAAGYGYTF.

The chain uses TRBV12-5 and TRBJ2-1; D gene unclear. Germline-derived CDR1 and CDR2 are LGHNT and FRNRAP. V was trimmed by 0 bases and J by 10 bases, leaving 4 bases between them. The CDR3 consists of 11 residues. The CDR3 is CASGLVQEQFF. For the CDR3, the DNA is TGTGCTAGTGGTTTGGTACAGGAGCAGTTCTTC.

The chain is built from TRBV13 and TRBJ1-2; a weak D match, TRBD1 (5 bases). From germline, CDR1 is PRHDT and CDR2 FYEKMQ (reference sequence). The ends were cut back, 3 bases at V and 3 bases at J, with 14 bases in the middle. The CDR3 contains 15 residues. In DNA, the CDR3 is TGTGCCAGCAGCTTCATTACAGGATTCGACTATGGCTACACCTTC. Its protein is CASSFITGFDYGYTF.

This chain links TRBV4-2 with TRBJ2-2; D uncertain. Trimming stripped 0 bases from V and 1 base from J, with 0 bases between. The germline V gene has CDR1 LGHNA and CDR2 YNFKEQ. The CDR3 sequence is 13 residues long. The CDR3 protein is CASSQENTGELFF. In DNA form, the CDR3 reads TGTGCCAGCAGCCAAGAGAACACCGGGGAGCTGTTTTTT.

The chain employs TRBV28 and TRBJ1-4; no reliable D call. The CDR3 has 13 residues. Germline CDR1 is MDHEN and CDR2 is SYDVKM. Trimming removed 4 bases from V and 8 bases from J, with 11 bases in between. The CDR3 spells CASSSRPREKLFF. CDR3 DNA sequence: TGTGCCAGCAGTTCCAGACCACGCGAAAAACTGTTTTTT.

The chain links TRBV28 to TRBJ1-3, with D unresolved. Trimming took off 10 bases at V and 2 bases at J, with 9 bases between the two ends. This CDR3 is 12 amino acids long. CDR1 is MDHEN, CDR2 SYDVKM, per germline. In DNA, the CDR3 is TGTGCCATCAAGAGTACTGGAAACACCATATATTTT. Its translation is CAIKSTGNTIYF.

This clone was picked up one time. The V and J genes are TRBV2 and TRBJ2-7; TRBD1 matches at 9 bases. Germline lookup yields CDR1 SNHLY and CDR2 FYNNEI. V was clipped by 4 bases and J by 5 bases; unmatched bases: 3. The CDR3 is 13 amino acids. CDR3 nucleotide sequence: TGTGCCAGCAGTGGACAGGGGGTTCACGAGCAGTACTTC. This translates into CASSGQGVHEQYF.

The chain has TRBV2 and TRBJ2-7; D gene ambiguous. This CDR3 has 11 residues. V dropped 5 bases and J dropped 5 bases, with 7 bases sitting between them. CDR1 SNHLY and CDR2 FYNNEI come from the germline V gene. The DNA for the CDR3 is TGTGCCAGCAGTCTGGAGAACGAGCAGTACGTC. Translation: CASSLENEQYV.

This chain connects TRBV4-1 to TRBJ2-2; 13 nucleotides align to TRBD2. V shed 3 bases, J shed 1 base, and the junction held 2 bases outside the gene matches. Germline loops: CDR1 MGHRA, CDR2 YSYEKL. This CDR3 contains 17 residues. In DNA form, the CDR3 reads TGCGCCAGCAGCCACGGACTAGCGGGGGTGAACACCGGGGAGCTGTTTTTT. Translation gives CASSHGLAGVNTGELFF.

This rearrangement joins TRBV7-2 to TRBJ1-1; TRBD1 is a possible D gene (5 bases). V shed 8 bases and J shed 1 base, with 14 bases lying between them. The CDR3 runs to 14 residues. Germline V gene data show CDR1 as SGHTA and CDR2 as FQGNSA. CDR3 residues: CASWRRGENTEAFF. The CDR3 coding sequence is TGTGCCAGCTGGCGGCGGGGGGAGAACACTGAAGCTTTCTTT. The full variable domain, in which reference TRBV7-2 and TRBJ1-1 provide the parts outside the CDR3, is GAGVSQSPSNKVTEKGKDVELRCDPISGHTALYWYRQSLGQGLEFLIYFQGNSAPDKSGLPSDRFSAERTGGSVSTLTIQRTQQEDSAVYLCASWRRGENTEAFFGQGTRLTVV.

The chain is built from TRBV7-9 and TRBJ1-1; the D gene is possibly TRBD1 (5 bases). Germline CDR1 is SEHNR and CDR2 is FQNEAQ (reference sequence). This CDR3 is built from 19 residues. Deletions cut 5 bases from V and 0 bases from J, with 25 bases between. For the CDR3, the DNA is TGTGCCAGCAGCCCTCGAGACCAGGGAAAGGGGCTTCTGAACACTGAAGCTTTCTTT. As protein: CASSPRDQGKGLLNTEAFF.

The chain joins TRBV10-3 to TRBJ1-2; 8 nucleotides match TRBD1. J lost 1 base, V lost 10 bases, and 11 bases had no gene match. CDR3 size: 15 residues. CDR1 and CDR2 from the germline V gene are ENHRY and SYGVKD. CDR3 sequence: CATPSPRGLNYGYTF. CDR3 in DNA: TGTGCCACTCCCTCCCCCAGGGGGCTTAACTATGGCTACACCTTC.

This rearrangement joins TRBV19 to TRBJ2-5, with D tentatively TRBD2 (6 bases). V dropped 3 bases and J dropped 5 bases, with 10 bases sitting between them. This CDR3 comprises 13 residues. Germline V lookup: CDR1 LNHDA, CDR2 SQIVND (reference sequence). CDR3 in amino acids: CASSIGGRETQYF. For the CDR3, the DNA is TGTGCCAGTAGTATCGGTGGGAGGGAGACCCAGTACTTC.

The genes are TRBV29-1 and TRBJ2-2; D is uncertain. Germline CDR1 is SQVTM and CDR2 is ANQGSEA. V dropped 2 bases and J dropped 3 bases, with 10 bases sitting between them. The CDR3 extends over 14 amino acids. Written as DNA, the CDR3 is TGCAGCGTTGAATCGGCGGTTGACACCGGGGAGCTGTTTTTT. This translates into CSVESAVDTGELFF.

For the CDR3, the DNA is TGTGCCAGTATCAACAAAGGGGGGATTGCGAACACTGAAGCTTTCTTT. This codes for CASINKGGIANTEAFF. The chain is built from TRBV19 and TRBJ1-1; D possibly corresponds to TRBD1 (6 bases). CDR1 and CDR2 from the germline V gene are LNHDA and SQIVND (reference sequence). This CDR3 is 16 amino acids long. Trimming took off 7 bases at V and 1 base at J, with 19 bases between the two ends. Filled out from reference TRBV19 and TRBJ1-1, the complete variable domain reads DGGITQSPKYLFRKEGQNVTLSCEQNLNHDAMYWYRQDPGQGLRLIYYSQIVNDFQKGDIAEGYSVSREKKESFPLTVTSAQKNPTAFYLCASINKGGIANTEAFFGQGTRLTVV.

This clone has just a few counts. This chain uses TRBV18 with TRBJ2-5; the D is unclear. Trimming shortened V by 2 bases and J by 2 bases, and 12 bases separated the two germline ends. This CDR3 is built from 15 residues. The germline V gene encodes CDR1 KGHSH and CDR2 LQKENI. CDR3 coding DNA: TGTGCCAGCTCACCAAAGGGCGCGGATCAAGAGACCCAGTACTTC. Its translation is CASSPKGADQETQYF.

J is TRBJ1-1 and V is TRBV6-1; D remains ambiguous. Trimming pared 3 bases from V and 1 base from J, leaving 6 bases between. CDR3 length: 13 residues. The germline gives CDR1 MNHNS, CDR2 SASEGT. The CDR3 is CASSDNRNTEAFF. The CDR3, as DNA: TGTGCCAGCAGTGATAACAGGAACACTGAAGCTTTCTTT.

The chain has TRBV7-9 and TRBJ1-3, with D hard to call. The germline V and J ends were trimmed by 4 bases and 4 bases, with 11 bases remaining between them. This CDR3 region has 14 residues. Germline V gives CDR1 SEHNR, CDR2 FQNEAQ (reference sequence). In DNA, the CDR3 is TGTGCCAGCAGCTCCAACCGAAGGGGAAACACCATATATTTT. This sequence encodes CASSSNRRGNTIYF.

This chain joins TRBV5-5 and TRBJ1-2, with 10 bases fitting TRBD1. The CDR3 has 17 residues. J lost 5 bases, V lost 6 bases, and 16 bases had no gene match. CDR1 SGHKS and CDR2 YYEKEE come from the germline V gene (reference sequence). CDR3 DNA sequence: TGTGCCAGCATCCCTGACCCGGGACAGGGGTTAGGTTATGGCTACACCTTC. It specifies CASIPDPGQGLGYGYTF.

The V gene is TRBV9, the J gene TRBJ2-3, with 7 bases lining up with TRBD2. Germline V gene sequence: CDR1 SGDLS, CDR2 YYNGEE. There are 13 residues in the CDR3. Unmatched junction bases numbered 5, after V lost 4 bases and J lost 6 bases. The CDR3 DNA sequence: TGTGCCAGCAGCCCCTGGACTAGTGATACGCAGTATTTT. Encoded protein: CASSPWTSDTQYF. Based on the CDR3 plus reference TRBV9 and TRBJ2-3, the full variable domain is DSGVTQTPKHLITATGQRVTLRCSPRSGDLSVYWYQQSLDQGLQFLIQYYNGEERAKGNILERFSAQQFPDLHSELNLSSLELGDSALYFCASSPWTSDTQYFGPGTRLTVL.

This chain links TRBV30 with TRBJ1-3; D uncertain. CDR1 is GTSNPN, CDR2 SVGIG, per germline (reference sequence). V was pared by 0 bases and J by 0 bases, with 9 bases between. The CDR3 is 15 residues long. The CDR3 reads CAWSVSLISGNTIYF. The CDR3 DNA follows: TGTGCCTGGAGTGTTAGTCTGATCTCTGGAAACACCATATATTTT. Complete variable domain (other parts from reference TRBV30 and TRBJ1-3): SQTIHQWPATLVQPVGSPLSLECTVEGTSNPNLYWYRQAAGRGLQLLFYSVGIGQISSEVPQNLSASRPQDRQFILSSKKLLLSDSGFYLCAWSVSLISGNTIYFGEGSWLTVV.

The chain uses TRBV7-6 and TRBJ2-1; TRBD2 might be the D (6 bases). V was shortened by 2 bases and J by 11 bases, with 22 bases between the two germline ends. Per the germline V gene, CDR1 is SGHVS and CDR2 is FNYEAQ. CDR3 length: 16 residues. The CDR3 region is CASSLSSGEITMKQFF. The DNA for the CDR3 is TGTGCCAGCAGCTTATCTTCGGGGGAGATTACAATGAAGCAGTTCTTC.